The present entry profiles one T cell receptor beta chain with its context. The data originate from a study of blood T cell repertoires in COVID-19. The overall study: Collection of acute and convalescent COVID-19 samples took place in the United States, Italy and Spain. In each case, the material was cDNA or gDNA derived from T cells, B-cell-depleted T cells, or PBMCs.

From germline, CDR1 is KGHSH and CDR2 LQKENI. The CDR3 is 15 amino acids. V gave up 2 bases and J gave up 5 bases; unmatched junction bases: 8. As originally analysed: Amplification of reference gene primers provided the estimated nucleated cell counts. Assay: immunoSEQ multiplex PCR; the TCRdb copy retains only in-frame clones and omits some. The V and J calls and clone size come from that table; D and trimming were worked out from the DNA. In the table there are approximately 50,000 clones, around 80% of which are singletons. The chain couples TRBV18 to TRBJ2-7, with 8 bases lining up with TRBD1. The sequenced sample consisted of peripheral blood. The sequence was obtained from a man between 65 and 85 years old with acute or convalescent COVID-19. The CDR3 region has the DNA TGTGCCAGCTCACCAAGCCAGGGGGCCCGTCACGAGCAGTACTTC. Translating it yields CASSPSQGARHEQYF.